The rows below give T cell receptor beta chains drawn from one sample of a study of T cell responses to AZD1222 COVID-19 vaccine. Profiled with immunoSEQ multiplex PCR; TCRdb holds only in-frame clones, not every one. The sample lists 100,000 to 120,000 clones; 88% were seen once. The starting material was peripheral blood, obtained on day 0 of AZD1222 vaccination. These receptor sequences come from an adult in good health. The CDR3 runs from the conserved cysteine through the conserved F or W. A D gene is named only where the DNA matches it firmly. Expanded clones are given a class, and other clones once, few, many or no size at all.

d_call,j_call,clone_size,v_call,cdr3_aa,cdr3_nt
TRBD2,TRBJ2-3,.,TRBV19,CASSYGAGGPTDTQYF,TGTGCCAGTAGTTATGGGGCGGGAGGGCCGACAGATACGCAGTATTTT
TRBD2,TRBJ2-3,.,TRBV28,CASSFDKRGGTDTQYF,TGTGCCAGCAGTTTCGATAAGCGGGGAGGTACAGATACGCAGTATTTT
.,TRBJ2-5,.,TRBV7-9,CASSFSGEETQYF,TGTGCCAGCAGCTTCTCGGGAGAGGAGACCCAGTACTTC
TRBD1,TRBJ1-6,few,TRBV5-5,CASSLTGGDLNSPLHF,TGTGCCAGCAGCTTGACAGGGGGCGATTTGAATTCACCCCTCCACTTT
.,TRBJ2-7,.,TRBV7-8,CASSPELDGVGEQYF,TGTGCCAGCAGCCCCGAACTGGACGGCGTAGGCGAGCAGTACTTC
.,TRBJ1-1,.,TRBV27,CASRTGWTEAFF,TGTGCCAGCAGAACTGGATGGACTGAAGCTTTCTTT
TRBD1,TRBJ2-2,.,TRBV11-3,CASSFQGAMTGELFF,TGTGCCAGCAGCTTCCAGGGGGCGATGACCGGGGAGCTGTTTTTT
TRBD2,TRBJ2-4,.,TRBV5-6,CASSWDRGLAGAKNIQYF,TGTGCCAGCAGCTGGGACAGGGGACTAGCGGGAGCCAAAAACATTCAGTACTTC
.,TRBJ1-3,.,TRBV5-1,CASSLQGNRYGNTIYF,TGCGCCAGCAGCTTGCAGGGGAATAGATATGGAAACACCATATATTTT
TRBD1,TRBJ2-5,.,TRBV5-4,CASTRDRGLETQYF,TGTGCCAGCACCCGGGACAGGGGGCTAGAGACCCAGTACTTC
.,TRBJ2-7,.,TRBV24-1,CATSDLGPPYEQYF,TGTGCCACCAGTGATTTGGGGCCCCCCTACGAGCAGTACTTC
.,TRBJ2-5,.,TRBV2,CASSEVGRGGQETQYF,TGTGCCAGCAGTGAAGTGGGCAGGGGAGGCCAAGAGACCCAGTACTTC
.,TRBJ2-1,.,TRBV7-9,CASTIRTGAYNEQFF,TGTGCCAGCACAATACGAACAGGAGCCTACAATGAGCAGTTCTTC
TRBD1,TRBJ1-1,.,TRBV5-1,CASSSTGTGGTEAFF,TGCGCCAGCAGCAGTACCGGGACAGGGGGAACTGAAGCTTTCTTT
.,TRBJ2-1,once,TRBV28,CASSPPFNEQFF,TGTGCCAGCAGTCCGCCCTTCAATGAGCAGTTCTTC
.,TRBJ1-3,.,TRBV28,CASMGLGRYTIYF,TGTGCCAGCATGGGACTGGGCCGTTACACCATATATTTT
TRBD1,TRBJ1-6,.,TRBV28,CASSLVRGPSPLHF,TGTGCCAGCAGTTTAGTCAGGGGGCCTTCACCCCTCCACTTT
.,TRBJ1-2,.,TRBV28,CASSLDKNYGYTF,TGTGCCAGCAGTTTGGACAAGAACTATGGCTACACCTTC
.,TRBJ2-5,.,TRBV24-1,CATANERQTQYF,TGTGCCACCGCTAATGAGAGGCAGACCCAGTACTTC
.,TRBJ2-2,.,TRBV27,CASSLWWVEGNTGELFF,TGTGCCAGCAGTTTATGGTGGGTGGAGGGGAACACCGGGGAGCTGTTTTTT